This is a list of T cell receptor beta chains from one sample in a study of blood T cell repertoires in COVID-19. TCRdb's copy holds only in-frame clones and misses some; the assay was immunoSEQ multiplex PCR. The sample lists some 31,000 clones; about 85% were seen once. Sequencing used peripheral blood. These receptors were collected from a human donor with acute or convalescent COVID-19. The donor label of this sample is uncertain. Both conserved end residues are part of each CDR3. A D gene is named only where the DNA matches it firmly. Clone size is given for some rows only: seen once, a few or many times, or a class if the clone is expanded.

d_call	v_call	j_call	clone_size	cdr3_nt	cdr3_aa
NA	TRBV4-2	TRBJ1-1	NA	TGTGCCAGCAGCCCAGTAAATTCGGGGGGGACTGAAGCTTTCTTT	CASSPVNSGGTEAFF
TRBD1	TRBV6-5	TRBJ1-2	NA	TGTGCCACCAAAAGGGACAGTGTTAACTATGGCTACACCTTC	CATKRDSVNYGYTF
NA	TRBV10-3	TRBJ1-1	NA	TGTGCCATCAGTGATTTTACTAAGAACACTGAAGCTTTCTTT	CAISDFTKNTEAFF
TRBD2	TRBV7-2	TRBJ2-7	once	TGTGCCAGCAGCTTAGACGGGACTAACCCCTACGAGCAGTACTTC	CASSLDGTNPYEQYF
NA	TRBV4-1	TRBJ2-4	NA	TGCGCCAGCAGCCGGTCGGACAGTCCTTACCTCAATGTTCAGTACTTC	CASSRSDSPYLNVQYF
NA	TRBV30	TRBJ1-2	NA	TGTGCCTGGAGTGTATCATATGGCTACACCTTC	CAWSVSYGYTF
TRBD2	TRBV7-2	TRBJ2-7	NA	TGTGCCAGCAGACTAGGGACTAGCGGTTCCTACGAGCAGTACTTC	CASRLGTSGSYEQYF
TRBD1	TRBV19	TRBJ1-4	NA	TGTGCCAGTAGAAAGACAGGGGTAGAGGAAAAACTGTTTTTT	CASRKTGVEEKLFF
TRBD1	TRBV5-6	TRBJ1-2	few	TGTGCCAGCAGCCCAGCTAAGAGGCGGGACAGATTTCTGTATGGCTACACCTTC	CASSPAKRRDRFLYGYTF
TRBD1	TRBV29-1	TRBJ2-2	NA	TGCAGCGTTGAAGGGGCAGAGGGACAGAGCACCGGGGAGCTGTTTTTT	CSVEGAEGQSTGELFF
TRBD1	TRBV30	TRBJ1-3	NA	TGTGCCTGGGGACCTTACTGGACAGGGATGAACTCTGGAAACACCATATATTTT	CAWGPYWTGMNSGNTIYF
TRBD1	TRBV7-3	TRBJ2-1	NA	TGTGCCAGCAGCTCGACAGGGGTTGACAATGAGCAGTTCTTC	CASSSTGVDNEQFF
TRBD2	TRBV7-9	TRBJ2-3	NA	TGTGCCAGCAGTTTAACTAGCGGCGATACGCAGTATTTT	CASSLTSGDTQYF
TRBD2	TRBV11-3	TRBJ2-2	NA	TGTGCCAGCACCCCGGGACTAGCGGGAGTAGTCGAACACGGGGAGCTGTTTTTT	CASTPGLAGVVEHGELFF
TRBD2	TRBV4-3	TRBJ2-3	NA	TGCGCCAGCAGCCAAGAGCGGGGGGCTAGCACAGATACGCAGTATTTT	CASSQERGASTDTQYF
NA	TRBV5-4	TRBJ1-4	NA	TGTGCCAGCAGCTTGGCCGTAGCAACTAATGAAAAACTGTTTTTT	CASSLAVATNEKLFF
NA	TRBV6-5	TRBJ2-3	few	TGTGCCAGCAGTCTCGACAGGACCACAGATACGCAGTATTTT	CASSLDRTTDTQYF
NA	TRBV12-3/TRBV12-4	TRBJ2-1	few	TGTGCCAGCAGTTTAGGAGTGAATGAGCAGTTCTTC	CASSLGVNEQFF
NA	TRBV28	TRBJ1-5	NA	TGTGCCAGCAGTTTATGGGTTTCAGGGACGGGAGATCAGCCCCAGCATTTT	CASSLWVSGTGDQPQHF
NA	TRBV27	TRBJ1-2	NA	TGTGCCAGCAGTCCAGCACAGATTCATTATGGCTACACCTTC	CASSPAQIHYGYTF
TRBD1	TRBV10-3	TRBJ1-1	NA	TGTGCCATCAGTGAGTCTGCCAGGGGGACTGAAGCTTTCTTT	CAISESARGTEAFF
NA	TRBV18	TRBJ2-3	NA	TGTGCCAGCTCACCGCAGAGGGCACACATGGATACGCAGTATTTT	CASSPQRAHMDTQYF
TRBD1	TRBV11-2	TRBJ1-5	NA	TGTGCCAGCAGCATTACCGGGACAGGGGACCAGCCCCAGCATTTT	CASSITGTGDQPQHF
NA	TRBV6-2/TRBV6-3	TRBJ1-5	NA	TGTGCCAGCGGCCGACAGGAAAATCAGCCCCAGCATTTT	CASGRQENQPQHF
NA	TRBV2	TRBJ1-5	once	TGTGCCAGCAGTGTGGACATATATCAGCCCCAGCATTTT	CASSVDIYQPQHF
TRBD1	TRBV18	TRBJ1-3	few	TGTGCCAGCTCACTAACGTTTCAGCCGTTTTCCCAGGGGGCGCATGGAAACACCATATATTTT	CASSLTFQPFSQGAHGNTIYF
NA	TRBV6-2/TRBV6-3	TRBJ1-1	once	TGTGCCAGCAGTTACGACGCGGGCACTGAAGCTTTCTTT	CASSYDAGTEAFF
NA	TRBV29-1	TRBJ1-2	NA	TGCAGCGTTGAGGTCGGAACGGGTGACTATGGCTACACCTTC	CSVEVGTGDYGYTF
TRBD1	TRBV12-3/TRBV12-4	TRBJ1-1	NA	TGTGCCAGCAGGGGGACAGCGGAGACTGAAGCTTTCTTT	CASRGTAETEAFF
TRBD2	TRBV7-3	TRBJ2-2	NA	TGTGCCAGCAGCCCCCGGCCGACTAGCATGACCGGGGAGCTGTTTTTT	CASSPRPTSMTGELFF
NA	TRBV7-6	TRBJ1-1	NA	TGTGCCAGCAGCTTATACGCGGGGGCGAATACTGAAGCTTTCTTT	CASSLYAGANTEAFF
NA	TRBV2	TRBJ2-3	NA	TGTGCCAGCAGTCCGGGACTTTACCTCACAGATACGCAGTATTTT	CASSPGLYLTDTQYF
NA	TRBV5-1	TRBJ1-1	few	TGCGCCAGCAGCTTACTGACAGTCAACACTGAAGCTTTCTTT	CASSLLTVNTEAFF
NA	TRBV6-6	TRBJ1-5	NA	TGTGCCAGCAGTACCCCCCGGGGGTCTAGCAATCAGCCCCAGCATTTT	CASSTPRGSSNQPQHF
NA	TRBV11-3	TRBJ2-7	NA	TGTGCCAGCAGCTTAGATACGGCCTACGAGCAGTACTTC	CASSLDTAYEQYF
NA	TRBV5-1	TRBJ1-2	once	TGCGCCAGCGGCGTGACAGAGAACTATGGCTACACCTTC	CASGVTENYGYTF
NA	TRBV18	TRBJ1-5	NA	TGTGCCAGCTCACCAGGCGGGGGGCTGATTAATCAGCCCCAGCATTTT	CASSPGGGLINQPQHF
TRBD1	TRBV7-9	TRBJ1-6	NA	TGTGCCAGCAGTTCCGCCGGACAGGGACGGAGTTCACCCCTCCACTTT	CASSSAGQGRSSPLHF
NA	TRBV6-5	TRBJ1-4	NA	TGTGCCAGCAGTTACGGGCAGGGAAGGGAAAAACTGTTTTTT	CASSYGQGREKLFF
NA	TRBV6-6	TRBJ1-5	NA	TGTGCCAGCACAACCAGGGCCTATGCATCGGGTCAGCCCCAGCATTTT	CASTTRAYASGQPQHF
NA	TRBV5-5	TRBJ1-2	once	TGTGCCAGCAGCTTGGAAACGGGCTATGGCTACACCTTC	CASSLETGYGYTF
TRBD1	TRBV5-1	TRBJ1-1	NA	TGCGCCAGCAGCTTACAGGGGGGGAACACTGAAGCTTTCTTT	CASSLQGGNTEAFF
TRBD1	TRBV2	TRBJ1-2	NA	TGTGCCAGCAGTGCACAGGGGGAGGATGGCTACACCTTC	CASSAQGEDGYTF
NA	TRBV24-1	TRBJ1-4	NA	TGTGCCACGAGTCAACGGGGGGGAACTAATGAAAAACTGTTTTTT	CATSQRGGTNEKLFF
NA	TRBV10-3	TRBJ1-4	once	TGTGCCATCAGTTCAGGGGTGGATAATGAAAAACTGTTTTTT	CAISSGVDNEKLFF
NA	TRBV27	TRBJ2-7	medium-sized	TGTGCCAGCAGTTTTGGCCACGAGCAGTACTTC	CASSFGHEQYF
TRBD1	TRBV13	TRBJ1-2	few	TGTGCCAGCAACCACGGACAGGGAGCCCTGTATGGCTACACCTTC	CASNHGQGALYGYTF
TRBD2	TRBV7-8	TRBJ2-1	few	TGTGCCAGCAGCCGTAGCGGGAGAGCCTATGAGCAGTTCTTC	CASSRSGRAYEQFF
NA	TRBV3-1/TRBV3-2	TRBJ2-7	few	TGTGCCAGCAGCGGGCCATCCTACGAGCAGTACTTC	CASSGPSYEQYF
NA	TRBV7-6	TRBJ1-1	NA	TGTGCCAGCAGCTTAGGAGGAGTTATGAACACTGAAGCTTTCTTT	CASSLGGVMNTEAFF
TRBD1	TRBV7-7	TRBJ2-2	NA	TGTGCTAGCAGCCCGGACAGGGGTTACACCGGGGAGCTGTTTTTT	CASSPDRGYTGELFF
TRBD1	TRBV11-3	TRBJ1-2	once	TGTGCCAGCAACCCAGGGACAGGGGGGGGACTTGGCTACACCTTC	CASNPGTGGGLGYTF
NA	TRBV11-3	TRBJ2-7	NA	TGTGCCAGCAGCCTGACCATCACAGGAGTTGCCTACGAGCAGTACTTC	CASSLTITGVAYEQYF